These 14 T cell receptor beta chains came from one sample sequenced in a study of blood T cell repertoires in COVID-19. Profiled with immunoSEQ multiplex PCR; TCRdb holds only in-frame clones, not every one. The sample lists some 100,000 clones; 82% were seen once. Sequencing was carried out using peripheral blood. Receptors were obtained from a man aged 45-65 years with active or convalescent COVID-19.

The chain employs TRBV28 and TRBJ1-6; TRBD1 matches at 8 bases. V shed 2 bases and J 9 bases; nucleotides not matched to a gene: 9. The CDR3 consists of 16 residues. Germline CDR1 and CDR2: MDHEN and SYDVKM. The CDR3 is CASSLPRGRLASPLHF. As DNA, the CDR3 is TGTGCCAGCAGTTTACCCAGGGGGCGCTTGGCTTCACCCCTCCACTTT.

J is TRBJ2-7 and V is TRBV5-1; D call uncertain. Germline assignment: CDR1 SGHRS and CDR2 YFSETQ. This CDR3 spans 12 amino acids. The V end lost 4 bases, the J end lost 3 bases, and 8 bases lay between the germline ends. The CDR3: CASSGAYYEQYF. CDR3 DNA sequence: TGCGCCAGCAGCGGAGCCTACTACGAGCAGTACTTC. The whole variable domain, filled in from reference TRBV5-1 and TRBJ2-7, reads KAGVTQTPRYLIKTRGQQVTLSCSPISGHRSVSWYQQTPGQGLQFLFEYFSETQRNKGNFPGRFSGRQFSNSRSEMNVSTLELGDSALYLCASSGAYYEQYFGPGTRLTVT.

This clone was observed a single time. The same CDR3 can be traced to other DNA sequences in this sample. The chain couples TRBV18 to TRBJ1-1; unclear D gene. This CDR3 has 13 amino acids. V was pared by 4 bases and J by 1 base, with 7 bases between. Per germline, CDR1 KGHSH and CDR2 LQKENI. The CDR3 DNA is TGTGCCAGCTCACGAGGAGAGAACACTGAAGCTTTCTTT. This encodes CASSRGENTEAFF.

V and J are TRBV13 and TRBJ2-5, with a tentative D call TRBD2 (5 bases). Trimming removed 4 bases at V and 5 bases at J, with 5 bases between. The CDR3 loop spans 11 amino acids. Germline V gene sequence: CDR1 PRHDT, CDR2 FYEKMQ (reference sequence). Here the CDR3 reads CASSSGETQYF. The CDR3, as DNA: TGTGCCAGCAGCTCGGGGGAGACCCAGTACTTC. The full variable domain, completed using reference TRBV13 and TRBJ2-5, is AAGVIQSPRHLIKEKRETATLKCYPIPRHDTVYWYQQGPGQDPQFLISFYEKMQSDKGSIPDRFSAQQFSDYHSELNMSSLELGDSALYFCASSSGETQYFGPGTRLLVL.

The chain couples TRBV2 to TRBJ1-5; tentatively, D is TRBD1 (6 bases). V was cut by 4 bases and J by 7 bases, with 17 bases left in between. The CDR3 loop spans 15 amino acids. The germline V gene encodes CDR1 SNHLY and CDR2 FYNNEI. CDR3 loop: CASSVQGSGQQPQHF. CDR3 coding DNA: TGTGCCAGCAGTGTACAGGGAAGTGGTCAGCAGCCCCAGCATTTT. The whole variable domain, filled in from reference TRBV2 and TRBJ1-5, reads EPEVTQTPSHQVTQMGQEVILRCVPISNHLYFYWYRQILGQKVEFLVSFYNNEISEKSEIFDDQFSVERPDGSNFTLKIRSTKLEDSAMYFCASSVQGSGQQPQHFGDGTRLSIL.

The chain couples TRBV6-5 to TRBJ1-6, with 7 bases lining up with TRBD1. The CDR3 is made up of 13 amino acids. With V trimmed by 5 bases and J by 10 bases, 5 bases remained unmatched. Germline assignment: CDR1 MNHEY and CDR2 SVGAGI. The CDR3 bases are TGTGCCAGCAGTCGACAGGGCGGATCACCCCTCCACTTT. Translated: CASSRQGGSPLHF.

This clone was found a few times. The chain recombines TRBV14 with TRBJ1-2; TRBD1 matches 9 bases. Germline values: CDR1 SGHDN, CDR2 FVKESK. J was trimmed by 3 bases and V by 0 bases; bases with no gene match: 5. This CDR3 spans 16 amino acids. The CDR3 loop is CASSQDLGQGYYGYTF. The CDR3 coding sequence is TGTGCCAGCAGCCAAGATCTGGGACAGGGCTACTATGGCTACACCTTC.

The chain links TRBV5-8 to TRBJ2-7; TRBD2 aligns across 7 bases. This CDR3 has 14 residues. Per germline, CDR1 SGHTS and CDR2 YDEGEE. V was pared by 5 bases and J by 7 bases, with 12 bases of the junction left unmatched. CDR3 sequence: CASRGRAGLREQYF. CDR3 nucleotide sequence: TGTGCCAGCAGAGGGAGGGCAGGTTTGAGGGAGCAGTACTTC.

The gene calls are TRBV10-3 and TRBJ2-7; D might be TRBD1 (5 bases). The CDR3 has 13 residues. The germline V gene encodes CDR1 ENHRY and CDR2 SYGVKD. V was clipped by 6 bases and J by 0 bases, with 9 bases between them. Here the CDR3 DNA reads TGTGCCATCAGGGACACAAGCTCCTACGAGCAGTACTTC. It translates to CAIRDTSSYEQYF.

The J gene is TRBJ2-1, the V gene TRBV30; 8 bases are a match to TRBD1. The CDR3 contains 15 residues. The J segment lost 3 bases and the V segment lost 5 bases, leaving 9 bases of the junction unmatched. Germline CDR1 and CDR2: GTSNPN and SVGIG (reference sequence). This chain's CDR3 is CAWSLGTGNYNEQFF. CDR3 in DNA: TGTGCCTGGTCTCTTGGGACAGGAAACTACAATGAGCAGTTCTTC.

V is TRBV2 and J is TRBJ1-2, with D tentatively TRBD1 (6 bases). V lost 7 bases, J lost 5 bases, and 17 bases lay in between. The V gene's germline CDR1 is SNHLY and CDR2 FYNNEI. The CDR3 contains 14 residues. The CDR3: CASKEVGTTYGYTF. The CDR3, as DNA: TGTGCCAGCAAGGAGGTAGGGACAACATATGGCTACACCTTC.

The V and J genes are TRBV30 and TRBJ1-2, with D possibly TRBD1 on 6 matching bases. CDR3 length: 11 amino acids. The V gene lost 2 bases and the J gene lost 14 bases, with 15 bases spanning the gap. Per the germline V gene, CDR1 is GTSNPN and CDR2 is SVGIG (reference sequence). As DNA, the CDR3 is TGTGCCTGGAGTATCCCAGGGGATAGGACCTTC. As protein: CAWSIPGDRTF.

This rearrangement joins TRBV7-9 to TRBJ1-2, with TRBD1 matching 7 bases. This CDR3 comprises 13 residues. The V gene's germline CDR1 is SEHNR and CDR2 FQNEAQ (reference sequence). Trimming removed 2 bases from V and 5 bases from J; junction bases left unmatched: 2. The CDR3 DNA reads as TGTGCCAGCAGCTTAACAGGGGAATATGGCTACACCTTC. This translates into CASSLTGEYGYTF.

The chain carries TRBV28 and TRBJ2-3; D is unresolved. CDR1 is MDHEN, CDR2 SYDVKM, per germline. The CDR3 has 14 amino acids. V shed 4 bases and J shed 0 bases, with 8 bases lying between them. The CDR3 bases are TGTGCCAGCAGTTCCGACATGAGCACAGATACGCAGTATTTT. It is translated as CASSSDMSTDTQYF.